The T cell receptor (beta chain) under discussion was sequenced for a study of shared clonotypes between healthy human individuals. Germline V gene lookup returns CDR1 LNHDA and CDR2 SQIVND (reference sequence). Trimming removed 11 bases from V and 3 bases from J, with 7 bases in between. The CDR3 loop spans 10 amino acids. Template for every sorted-subset replicate PCR totaled about 0.2 ug DNA, roughly 30,000 T cell genomes. The assay was immunoSEQ multiplex PCR, and TCRdb's table has in-frame clones only and misses some. Here the sample spans about 1,500,000 clones, roughly 96% being singletons. The source of this sequence is a man aged 25-45 years in good health. The rearrangement joins TRBV19 to TRBJ1-1; unclear D gene. Source material: naive CD4+ T cells sorted from blood. Sample subset: CD45RA+ positively selected. CDR3 coding DNA: TGTGCCGGTTCATACACTGAAGCTTTCTTT. It specifies CAGSYTEAFF.